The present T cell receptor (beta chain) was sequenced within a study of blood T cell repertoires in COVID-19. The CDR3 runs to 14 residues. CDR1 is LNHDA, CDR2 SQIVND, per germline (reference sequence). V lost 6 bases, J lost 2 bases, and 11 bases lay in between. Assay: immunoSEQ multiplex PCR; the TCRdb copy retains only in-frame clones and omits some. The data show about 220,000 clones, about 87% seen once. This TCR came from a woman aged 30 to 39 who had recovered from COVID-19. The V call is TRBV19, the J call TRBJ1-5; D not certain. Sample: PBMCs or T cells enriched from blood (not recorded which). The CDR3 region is CASSPGERNQPQHF. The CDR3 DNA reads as TGTGCCAGTAGCCCGGGTGAGCGCAATCAGCCCCAGCATTTT.